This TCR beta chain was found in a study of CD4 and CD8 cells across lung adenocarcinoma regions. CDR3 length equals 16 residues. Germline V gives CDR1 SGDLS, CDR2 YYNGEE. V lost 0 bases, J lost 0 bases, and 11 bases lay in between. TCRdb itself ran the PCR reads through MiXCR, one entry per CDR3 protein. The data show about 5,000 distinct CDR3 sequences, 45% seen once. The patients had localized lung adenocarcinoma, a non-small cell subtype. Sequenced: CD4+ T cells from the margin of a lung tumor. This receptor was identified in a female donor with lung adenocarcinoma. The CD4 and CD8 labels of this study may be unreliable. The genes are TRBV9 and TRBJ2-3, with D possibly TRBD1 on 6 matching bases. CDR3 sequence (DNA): TGTGCCAGCAGCGTAGGGCCTGGACAGAGCACAGATACGCAGTATTTT. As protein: CASSVGPGQSTDTQYF.